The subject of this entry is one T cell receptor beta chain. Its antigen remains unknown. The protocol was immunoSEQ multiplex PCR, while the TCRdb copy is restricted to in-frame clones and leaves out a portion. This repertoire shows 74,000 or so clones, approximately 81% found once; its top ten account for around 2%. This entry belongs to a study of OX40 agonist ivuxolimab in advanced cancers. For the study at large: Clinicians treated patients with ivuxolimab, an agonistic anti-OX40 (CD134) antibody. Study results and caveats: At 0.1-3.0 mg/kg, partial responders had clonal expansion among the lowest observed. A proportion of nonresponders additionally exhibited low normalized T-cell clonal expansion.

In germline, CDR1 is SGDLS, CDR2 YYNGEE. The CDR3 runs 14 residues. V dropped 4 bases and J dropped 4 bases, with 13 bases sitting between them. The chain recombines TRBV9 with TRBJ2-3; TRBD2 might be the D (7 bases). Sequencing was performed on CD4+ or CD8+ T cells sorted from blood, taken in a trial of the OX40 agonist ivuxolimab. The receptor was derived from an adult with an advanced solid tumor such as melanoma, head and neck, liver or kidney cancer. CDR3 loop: CASSRTGRADTQYF. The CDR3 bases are TGTGCCAGCAGCCGAACAGGGAGGGCAGATACGCAGTATTTT. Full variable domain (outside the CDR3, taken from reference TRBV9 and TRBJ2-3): DSGVTQTPKHLITATGQRVTLRCSPRSGDLSVYWYQQSLDQGLQFLIQYYNGEERAKGNILERFSAQQFPDLHSELNLSSLELGDSALYFCASSRTGRADTQYFGPGTRLTVL.